A selection of T cell receptor beta chains follows, all from one sample in a study of control samples from healthy donors and cancer patients. Profiled with immunoSEQ multiplex PCR; TCRdb holds only in-frame clones, not every one. In the table there are roughly 130,000 clones, about 91% of which are singletons. The sample taken for sequencing was blood. These receptors all come from a man aged 18 to 30 in good health. Both conserved end residues are part of each CDR3. The order of the fields is V gene, clone size, J gene, D gene, CDR3 protein, CDR3 DNA. D genes are given only for firm matches. Clone size is shown for a subset of rows, as once, few, many or a class of expanded clone.

TRBV20-1	NA	TRBJ1-1	NA	CRGGRNTEAFF	TGCAGGGGGGGGCGGAACACTGAAGCTTTCTTT
TRBV12-3/TRBV12-4	NA	TRBJ2-3	NA	CASSHIGAQYF	TGTGCCAGCAGCCATATTGGGGCGCAGTATTTT
TRBV9	NA	TRBJ2-2	TRBD2	CASSVEGGYTGELFF	TGTGCCAGCAGCGTAGAGGGAGGGTACACCGGGGAGCTGTTTTTT
TRBV19	NA	TRBJ1-6	NA	CASSTDSIIQPLHF	TGTGCCAGTAGTACCGACAGTATAATTCAACCCCTCCACTTT
TRBV11-1	NA	TRBJ2-1	NA	CASSLARETYNEQFF	TGTGCCAGCAGCTTAGCGCGGGAAACGTACAATGAGCAGTTCTTC
TRBV5-1	NA	TRBJ2-7	TRBD2	CASSFTSGAREQYF	TGCGCCAGCAGCTTTACTAGCGGGGCTAGAGAGCAGTACTTC
TRBV6-5	NA	TRBJ1-4	NA	CASSYSKQQGNEKLFF	TGTGCCAGCAGTTACTCGAAACAACAGGGTAATGAAAAACTGTTTTTT
TRBV2	NA	TRBJ2-7	NA	CASMGYRAYEQYF	TGTGCCAGCATGGGTTACCGTGCCTACGAGCAGTACTTC
TRBV5-1	NA	TRBJ2-3	TRBD2	CASSPYGGAVTGTDTQYF	TGCGCCAGCAGCCCTTACGGGGGGGCCGTCACCGGCACAGATACGCAGTATTTT
TRBV7-9	once	TRBJ1-6	NA	CASSLDTGSSPLHF	TGTGCCAGCAGCTTAGACACAGGGAGTTCACCCCTCCACTTT